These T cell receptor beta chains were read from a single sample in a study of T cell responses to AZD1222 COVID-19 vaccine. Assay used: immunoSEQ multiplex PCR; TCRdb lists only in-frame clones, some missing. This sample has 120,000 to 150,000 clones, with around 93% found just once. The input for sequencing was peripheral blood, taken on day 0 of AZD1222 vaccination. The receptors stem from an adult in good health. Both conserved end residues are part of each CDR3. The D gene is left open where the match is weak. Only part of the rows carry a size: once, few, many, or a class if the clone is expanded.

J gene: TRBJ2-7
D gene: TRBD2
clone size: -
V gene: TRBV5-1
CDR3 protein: CASSRTSNYEQYF
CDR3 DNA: TGCGCCAGCAGCCGGACTAGCAACTACGAGCAGTACTTC

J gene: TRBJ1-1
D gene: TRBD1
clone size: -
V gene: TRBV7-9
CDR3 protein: CASSFWTGTGTEAFF
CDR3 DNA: TGTGCCAGCAGCTTCTGGACAGGGACGGGGACTGAAGCTTTCTTT

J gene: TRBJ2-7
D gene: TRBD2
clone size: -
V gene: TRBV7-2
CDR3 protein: CASSPGTSGRAGYEQYF
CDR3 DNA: TGTGCCAGCAGCCCGGGGACTAGCGGGAGGGCCGGGTACGAGCAGTACTTC

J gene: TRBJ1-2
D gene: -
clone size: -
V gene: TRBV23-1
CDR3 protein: CASSQSSDRAWDGYTF
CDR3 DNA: TGCGCCAGCAGTCAATCATCCGATAGGGCTTGGGATGGCTACACCTTC

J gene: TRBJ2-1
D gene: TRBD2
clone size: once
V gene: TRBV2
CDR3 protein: CASNSGSFNEQFF
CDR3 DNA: TGTGCCAGCAATAGCGGGAGTTTCAATGAGCAGTTCTTC

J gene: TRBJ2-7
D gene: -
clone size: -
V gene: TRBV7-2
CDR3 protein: CASSPRPAGRSYEQYF
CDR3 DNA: TGTGCCAGCAGCCCCCGTCCGGCAGGGAGGTCCTACGAGCAGTACTTC

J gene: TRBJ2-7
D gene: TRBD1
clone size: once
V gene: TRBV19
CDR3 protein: CASSMATGGSNEQYF
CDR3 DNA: TGTGCCAGTAGTATGGCAACAGGGGGTTCCAACGAGCAGTACTTC

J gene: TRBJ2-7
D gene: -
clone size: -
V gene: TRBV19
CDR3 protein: CASNPGSPYEQYF
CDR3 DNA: TGTGCCAGTAATCCGGGGTCCCCCTACGAGCAGTACTTC

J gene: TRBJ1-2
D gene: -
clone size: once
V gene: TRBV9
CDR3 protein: CASDGQGRGRYGYTF
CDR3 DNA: TGTGCCAGCGACGGTCAGGGGAGGGGTCGGTATGGCTACACCTTC

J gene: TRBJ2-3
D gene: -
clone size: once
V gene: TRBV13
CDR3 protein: CASSLRRNTDTQYF
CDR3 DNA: TGTGCCAGCAGCTTGAGGAGGAACACAGATACGCAGTATTTT

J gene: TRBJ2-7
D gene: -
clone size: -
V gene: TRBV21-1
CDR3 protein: CASSKEGTSVSYEQYF
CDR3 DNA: TGTGCCAGCAGCAAAGAAGGGACTAGCGTATCCTACGAGCAGTACTTC

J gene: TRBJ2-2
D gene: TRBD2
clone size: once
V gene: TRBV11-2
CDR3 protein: CASSLEGGRNTGELFF
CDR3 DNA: TGTGCCAGCAGCTTAGAGGGCGGGAGGAACACCGGGGAGCTGTTTTTT

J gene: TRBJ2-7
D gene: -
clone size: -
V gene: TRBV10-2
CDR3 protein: CASSDSYEQYF
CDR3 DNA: TGCGCCAGCAGTGACAGTTACGAGCAGTACTTC

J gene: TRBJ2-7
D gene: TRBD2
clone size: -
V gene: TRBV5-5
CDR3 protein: CASSGTGGSLAGAYEQYF
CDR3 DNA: TGTGCCAGCAGCGGCACAGGGGGTTCACTAGCGGGGGCCTACGAGCAGTACTTC

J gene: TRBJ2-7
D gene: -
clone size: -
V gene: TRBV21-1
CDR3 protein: CASSKSVVRGESSYEQYF
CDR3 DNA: TGTGCCAGCAGCAAGAGTGTAGTCCGGGGGGAGAGCTCCTACGAGCAGTACTTC

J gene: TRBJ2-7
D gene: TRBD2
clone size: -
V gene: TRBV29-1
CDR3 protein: CSVGQRGTDLGEQYF
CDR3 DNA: TGCAGCGTTGGCCAGCGGGGCACCGACCTGGGGGAGCAGTACTTC

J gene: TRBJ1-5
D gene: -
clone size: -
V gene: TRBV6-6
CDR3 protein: CASSKIGGSNQPQHF
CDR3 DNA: TGTGCCAGCAGCAAAATTGGGGGCAGCAATCAGCCCCAGCATTTT

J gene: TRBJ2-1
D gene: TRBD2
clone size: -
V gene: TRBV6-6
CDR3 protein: CASRLAGGPHNEQFF
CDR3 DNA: TGTGCCAGCAGACTAGCGGGGGGCCCCCACAATGAGCAGTTCTTC

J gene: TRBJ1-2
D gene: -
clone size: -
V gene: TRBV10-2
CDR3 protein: CASSESNNYGYTF
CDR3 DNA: TGCGCCAGCAGTGAGTCAAATAACTATGGCTACACCTTC

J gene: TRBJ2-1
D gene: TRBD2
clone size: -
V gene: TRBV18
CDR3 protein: CASSPSSGYNEQFF
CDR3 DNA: TGTGCCAGCTCACCGTCTAGCGGTTACAATGAGCAGTTCTTC

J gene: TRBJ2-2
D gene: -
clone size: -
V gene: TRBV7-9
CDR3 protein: CASSLVGGPGELFF
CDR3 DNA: TGTGCCAGCAGCTTAGTCGGGGGCCCCGGGGAGCTGTTTTTT

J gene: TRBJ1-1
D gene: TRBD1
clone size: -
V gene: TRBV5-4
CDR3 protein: CASSDRQGTHTEAFF
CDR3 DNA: TGTGCCAGCAGCGATCGACAGGGAACGCATACTGAAGCTTTCTTT

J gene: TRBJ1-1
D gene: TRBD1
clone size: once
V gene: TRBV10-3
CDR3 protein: CAISEDRGGSEAFF
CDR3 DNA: TGTGCCATCAGTGAGGACAGGGGAGGATCTGAAGCTTTCTTT

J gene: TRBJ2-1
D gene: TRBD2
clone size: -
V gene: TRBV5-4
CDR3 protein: CASSASTSGSLQEQFF
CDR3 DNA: TGTGCCAGCAGCGCGTCGACTAGCGGGAGCTTACAGGAGCAGTTCTTC

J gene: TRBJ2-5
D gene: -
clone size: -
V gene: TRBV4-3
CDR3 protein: CASSQPGIQYF
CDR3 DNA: TGCGCCAGCAGCCAACCGGGGATACAGTACTTC

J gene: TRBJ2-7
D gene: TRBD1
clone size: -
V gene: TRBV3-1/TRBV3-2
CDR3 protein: CASTPERGQGSYEQYF
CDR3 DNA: TGTGCCAGCACCCCAGAACGGGGACAGGGGTCCTACGAGCAGTACTTC

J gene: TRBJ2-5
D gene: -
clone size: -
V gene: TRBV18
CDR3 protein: CASSPRVQETQYF
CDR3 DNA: TGTGCCAGCTCACCCCGCGTTCAAGAGACCCAGTACTTC

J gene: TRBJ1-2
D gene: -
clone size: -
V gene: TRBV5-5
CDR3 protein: CASSRTADLYTF
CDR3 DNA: TGTGCCAGCAGCCGGACAGCTGATCTGTACACCTTC

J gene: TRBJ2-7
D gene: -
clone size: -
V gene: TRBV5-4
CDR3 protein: CASSQGGALEEQYF
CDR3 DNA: TGTGCCAGCAGCCAGGGCGGGGCCCTAGAAGAGCAGTACTTC

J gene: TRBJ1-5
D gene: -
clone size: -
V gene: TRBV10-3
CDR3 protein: CAISETGLIRPQHF
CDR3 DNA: TGTGCCATCAGTGAAACAGGGTTGATACGGCCCCAGCATTTT

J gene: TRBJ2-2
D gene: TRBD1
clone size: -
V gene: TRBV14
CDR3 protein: CASSSGTGDTGELFF
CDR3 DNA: TGTGCCAGCAGCAGCGGGACAGGGGACACCGGGGAGCTGTTTTTT

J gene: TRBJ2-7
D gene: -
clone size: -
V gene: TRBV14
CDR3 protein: CASSRETMLDYEQYF
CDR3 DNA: TGTGCCAGCAGCCGTGAAACAATGTTGGACTACGAGCAGTACTTC

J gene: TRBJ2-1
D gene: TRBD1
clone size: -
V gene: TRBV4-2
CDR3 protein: CASSQGGDSSNEQFF
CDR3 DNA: TGTGCCAGCAGCCAAGGAGGGGACAGTAGCAATGAGCAGTTCTTC

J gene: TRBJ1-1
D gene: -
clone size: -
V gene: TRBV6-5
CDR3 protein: CASIIATGWNTEAFF
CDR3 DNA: TGTGCCAGCATTATAGCTACGGGCTGGAACACTGAAGCTTTCTTT

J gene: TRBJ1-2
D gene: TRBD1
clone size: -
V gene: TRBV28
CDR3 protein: CASSPPGGLGYTF
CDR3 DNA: TGTGCCAGCAGCCCCCCAGGGGGATTAGGCTACACCTTC

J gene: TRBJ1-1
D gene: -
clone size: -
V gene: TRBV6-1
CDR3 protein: CASSEVNTEAFF
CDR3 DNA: TGTGCCAGCAGTGAGGTGAACACTGAAGCTTTCTTT

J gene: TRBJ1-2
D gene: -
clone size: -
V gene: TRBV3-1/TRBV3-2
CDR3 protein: CASSQRNRGNGYTF
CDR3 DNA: TGTGCCAGCAGCCAAAGGAATCGGGGAAATGGCTACACCTTC

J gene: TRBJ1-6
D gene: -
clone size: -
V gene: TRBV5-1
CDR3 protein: CASSLSPGSYNSPLHF
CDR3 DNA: TGCGCCAGCAGCCTATCCCCCGGCTCCTATAATTCACCCCTCCACTTT

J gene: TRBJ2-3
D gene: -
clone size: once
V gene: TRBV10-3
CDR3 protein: CAIRISLKGLARPTDTQYF
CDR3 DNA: TGTGCCATCAGAATCTCACTAAAGGGGCTAGCACGTCCCACAGATACGCAGTATTTT

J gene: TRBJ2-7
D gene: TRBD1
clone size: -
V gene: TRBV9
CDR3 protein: CASSQVGTGSEQYF
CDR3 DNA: TGTGCCAGCAGCCAAGTCGGGACAGGGAGCGAGCAGTACTTC

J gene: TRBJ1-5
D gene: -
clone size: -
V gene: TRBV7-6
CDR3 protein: CASSQDSNQPQHF
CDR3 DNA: TGTGCCAGCAGCCAGGACAGTAATCAGCCCCAGCATTTT

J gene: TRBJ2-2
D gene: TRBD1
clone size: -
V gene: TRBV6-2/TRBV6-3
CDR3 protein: CASSYRGGANTGELFF
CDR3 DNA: TGTGCCAGCAGTTACCGAGGGGGCGCGAACACCGGGGAGCTGTTTTTT

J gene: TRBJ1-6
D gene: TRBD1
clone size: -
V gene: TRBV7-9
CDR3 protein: CASSPGQGYNSPLHF
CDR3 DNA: TGTGCCAGCAGCCCAGGACAGGGATATAATTCACCCCTCCACTTT

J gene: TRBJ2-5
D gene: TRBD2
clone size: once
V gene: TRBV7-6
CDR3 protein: CASSLELAGGFGTQYF
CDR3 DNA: TGTGCCAGCAGCTTAGAACTAGCGGGAGGTTTCGGGACCCAGTACTTC

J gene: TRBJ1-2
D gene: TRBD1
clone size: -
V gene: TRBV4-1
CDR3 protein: CASSHVGQGAEGYTF
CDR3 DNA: TGCGCCAGCAGCCATGTAGGACAGGGGGCGGAAGGCTACACCTTC

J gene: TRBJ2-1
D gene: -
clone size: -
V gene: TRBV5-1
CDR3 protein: CASSGKLASEQFF
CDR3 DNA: TGCGCCAGCAGCGGAAAGTTGGCGAGTGAGCAGTTCTTC

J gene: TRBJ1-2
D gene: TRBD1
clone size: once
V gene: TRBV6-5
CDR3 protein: CASSNPWTGGYGYTF
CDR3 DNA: TGTGCCAGCAGTAACCCCTGGACAGGCGGCTATGGCTACACCTTC

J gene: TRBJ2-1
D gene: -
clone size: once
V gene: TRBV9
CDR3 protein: CASSAGGGLRNEQFF
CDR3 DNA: TGTGCCAGCAGCGCCGGTGGGGGGCTAAGAAATGAGCAGTTCTTC

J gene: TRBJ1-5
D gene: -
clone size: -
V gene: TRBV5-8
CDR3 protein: CASSPMGSVRAQHF
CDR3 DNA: TGTGCCAGCAGCCCCATGGGGTCGGTTAGGGCCCAGCATTTT

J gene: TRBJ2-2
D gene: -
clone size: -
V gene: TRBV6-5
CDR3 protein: CASSRLGGGELFF
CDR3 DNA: TGTGCCAGCAGCCGCCTCGGTGGGGGGGAGCTGTTTTTT

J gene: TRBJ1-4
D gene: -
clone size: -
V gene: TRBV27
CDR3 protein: CASSPLAATNEKLFF
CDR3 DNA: TGTGCCAGCAGTCCACTGGCCGCAACTAATGAAAAACTGTTTTTT

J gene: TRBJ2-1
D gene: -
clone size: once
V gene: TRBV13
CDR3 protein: CASSLVATFYNEQFF
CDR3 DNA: TGTGCCAGCAGCTTAGTGGCTACCTTCTACAATGAGCAGTTCTTC

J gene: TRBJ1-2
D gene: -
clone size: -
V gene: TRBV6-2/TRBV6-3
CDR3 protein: CASSFGLNYGYTF
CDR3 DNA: TGTGCCAGCAGTTTTGGCCTTAACTATGGCTACACCTTC

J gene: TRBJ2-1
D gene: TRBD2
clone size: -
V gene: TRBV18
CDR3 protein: CASSPVAGDGNEQFF
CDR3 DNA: TGTGCCAGCTCACCGGTAGCGGGAGACGGGAATGAGCAGTTCTTC

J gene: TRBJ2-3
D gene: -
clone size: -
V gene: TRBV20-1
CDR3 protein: CSASTGTDTQYF
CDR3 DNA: TGCAGTGCTAGTACGGGAACAGATACGCAGTATTTT

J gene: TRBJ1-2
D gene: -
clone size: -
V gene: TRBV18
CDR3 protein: CASSPQGSGYTF
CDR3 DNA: TGTGCCAGCTCACCGCAGGGAAGTGGCTACACCTTC

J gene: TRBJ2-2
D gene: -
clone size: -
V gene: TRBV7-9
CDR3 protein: CASSLATGRPGGELFF
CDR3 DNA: TGTGCCAGCAGCTTAGCAACAGGACGACCGGGCGGGGAGCTGTTTTTT

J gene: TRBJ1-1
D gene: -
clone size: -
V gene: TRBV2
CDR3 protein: CASIGQMNTEAFF
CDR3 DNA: TGTGCCAGCATCGGACAGATGAACACTGAAGCTTTCTTT

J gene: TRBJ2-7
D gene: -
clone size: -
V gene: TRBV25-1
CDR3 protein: CASSVSNYEQYF
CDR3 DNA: TGTGCCAGCAGTGTTAGCAATTACGAGCAGTACTTC

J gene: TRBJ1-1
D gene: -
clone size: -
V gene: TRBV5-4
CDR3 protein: CASSAPRGGTEAFF
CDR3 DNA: TGTGCCAGCAGCGCCCCAAGGGGGGGCACTGAAGCTTTCTTT